One and the same sample provided the 28 T cell receptor beta chains below, sequenced in a study of T cells in Graves' hyperthyroidism and ophthalmopathy. The investigators amplified TCR beta CDR3 regions from RNA transcripts. First-round RT-PCR with HTBI primers amplified the TCR CDR3 region. TCRdb ran MiXCR on the multiplex PCR reads and lists one entry per CDR3 protein. The sample includes some 440,000 distinct CDR3 sequences, about 15% of them seen just once. The specimen sequenced was blood. Source of these receptors: a woman between 18 and 30 years old with Graves' hyperthyroidism.

This clonotype was recorded at least ten times. This chain uses TRBV10-3 with TRBJ2-3; 9 bases agree with TRBD2. The V and J ends lost 5 bases and 0 bases, in that order; junction bases with no gene match: 6. Germline loops: CDR1 ENHRY, CDR2 SYGVKD. The CDR3 has 16 residues. Here the CDR3 DNA reads TGTGCCATCAGTTCCGGGACTAGCAGAAGCACAGATACGCAGTATTTT. Translating gives CAISSGTSRSTDTQYF.

This clonotype was seen at least ten times. V usage is TRBV7-6 and J usage is TRBJ2-7; TRBD1 aligns across 9 bases. CDR1 is SGHVS, CDR2 FNYEAQ, per germline. The V and J ends lost 2 bases and 3 bases, in that order; junction bases with no gene match: 2. The CDR3 is 14 amino acids. CDR3 residues: CASSLTTGGYEQYF. CDR3 coding DNA: TGTGCCAGCAGCTTAACGACAGGGGGCTACGAGCAGTACTTC.

There are a few counts of this clonotype. The gene calls are TRBV18 and TRBJ2-5, with TRBD2 identical over 9 bases. V lost 6 bases and J lost 2; bases outside the gene matches: 7. This CDR3 spans 15 amino acids. The germline V gene has CDR1 KGHSH and CDR2 LQKENI. CDR3 amino acids: CASSPTSGGQETQYF. CDR3 DNA: TGTGCCAGCTCTCCGACTAGCGGAGGACAAGAGACCCAGTACTTC.

This sequence joins TRBV6-1 and TRBJ1-2, with 8 positions matching TRBD1. Germline V gene lookup returns CDR1 MNHNS and CDR2 SASEGT. V shed 6 bases and J 6 bases; nucleotides not matched to a gene: 6. The CDR3 length is 13 residues. DNA for the CDR3: TGTGCCAGCAGCCGACAGGGGTCAGATGGCTACACCTTC. As protein: CASSRQGSDGYTF.

This clonotype was observed at least ten times. J is TRBJ2-1 and V is TRBV20-1; D unclear. V was shortened by 6 bases and J by 5 bases, with 5 bases between the two germline ends. This CDR3 is 10 amino acids long. Germline V lookup: CDR1 DFQATT, CDR2 SNEGSKA (reference sequence). For the CDR3, the DNA is TGCAGTGCCCAGAACAATGAGCAGTTCTTC. This gives the protein CSAQNNEQFF.

This clonotype was detected many times. J is TRBJ2-3 and V is TRBV7-2; 7 bases are shared with TRBD2. The CDR3 spans 15 residues. With V trimmed by 5 bases and J by 3 bases, 8 bases remained unmatched. Germline CDR1 is SGHTA and CDR2 is FQGNSA. The CDR3 DNA reads as TGTGCCAGCAGCCCCGTGTGGGGGGGAACAGATACGCAGTATTTT. Encoded protein: CASSPVWGGTDTQYF. The full variable domain, with the rest looked up from reference TRBV7-2 and TRBJ2-3, is GAGVSQSPSNKVTEKGKDVELRCDPISGHTALYWYRQSLGQGLEFLIYFQGNSAPDKSGLPSDRFSAERTGGSVSTLTIQRTQQEDSAVYLCASSPVWGGTDTQYFGPGTRLTVL.

The V gene is TRBV4-2, the J gene TRBJ1-6; the D gene is possibly TRBD1 (6 bases). The CDR3 length is 14 residues. The V gene lost 0 bases and the J gene lost 12 bases, with 12 bases spanning the gap. Germline loops: CDR1 LGHNA, CDR2 YNFKEQ. The CDR3 sequence: CASSQDGGRRPLHF. DNA for the CDR3: TGTGCCAGCAGCCAAGACGGGGGCAGAAGACCCCTCCACTTT.

Many counts were recorded for this clonotype. The chain links TRBV5-1 to TRBJ2-3; no reliable D call. CDR1 SGHRS and CDR2 YFSETQ come from the germline V gene. The CDR3 runs to 13 residues. The V end lost 4 bases, the J end lost 4 bases, and 10 bases lay between the germline ends. The CDR3 loop reads CASSTPKADTQYF. In nucleotides, the CDR3 is TGCGCCAGCAGCACCCCTAAAGCAGATACGCAGTATTTT.

There are many counts of this clonotype. The chain carries TRBV7-2 and TRBJ1-1; D might be TRBD1 (5 bases). The germline V and J ends were trimmed by 6 bases and 0 bases, with 14 bases remaining between them. Per the germline V gene, CDR1 is SGHTA and CDR2 is FQGNSA. The CDR3 length is 15 residues. The CDR3 nucleotides read TGTGCCAGCAGACCCCCCCGGGGGTTGAACACTGAAGCTTTCTTT. Its translation is CASRPPRGLNTEAFF.

This clonotype turned up a few times. The chain has TRBV20-1 and TRBJ2-5, with 9 bases fitting TRBD2. This CDR3 has 13 amino acids. Germline V gene data show CDR1 as DFQATT and CDR2 as SNEGSKA (reference sequence). The CDR3 DNA follows: TGCAATGCCCAAGGACTAGCGAGGGAGACCCAGTACTTC. Amino acid sequence: CNAQGLARETQYF.

Turning to this clonotype: Given a much more abundant clone one base away, this may be a read error. The chain uses TRBV12-5 and TRBJ1-6; D unresolved. This CDR3 is built from 14 residues. CDR1 is LGHNT and CDR2 is FRNRAP in the germline V gene. The CDR3: CTSRWSSYNSPLHF. CDR3 DNA: TGTACTAGTCGCTGGTCCTCCTATAATTCACCCCTCCACTTT. Together with reference TRBV12-5 and TRBJ1-6, the CDR3 gives the full variable domain: DARVTQTPRHKVTEMGQEVTMRCQPILGHNTVFWYRQTMMQGLELLAYFRNRAPLDDSGMPKDRFSAEMPDATLATLKIQPSEPRDSAVYFCTSRWSSYNSPLHFGNGTRLTVT.

Many counts were recorded for this clonotype. The V gene is TRBV3-1, the J gene TRBJ1-4; 7 positions agree with TRBD1. V lost 4 bases, J lost 3 bases, and 2 bases stayed unmatched. Germline lookup yields CDR1 LGHDT and CDR2 YNNKEL (reference sequence). The CDR3 runs to 14 residues. CDR3 protein: CASSRQGANEKLFF. The CDR3 nucleotides read TGTGCCAGCAGCCGACAGGGTGCTAATGAAAAACTGTTTTTT.

This clonotype was seen only a few times. The J gene is TRBJ2-3, the V gene TRBV6-1; tentatively, D is TRBD1 (5 bases). Germline assignment: CDR1 MNHNS and CDR2 SASEGT. The CDR3 covers 15 residues. V was cut by 5 bases and J by 1 base, with 13 bases left in between. The CDR3 loop is CASSYAVRGTDTQYF. The CDR3 DNA reads as TGTGCCAGCAGTTACGCGGTCAGGGGCACAGATACGCAGTATTTT.

On this clonotype itself: One base away lies a much larger clone, so this may be a sequencing read error. The V gene is TRBV6-1, the J gene TRBJ1-2, with D possibly being TRBD1 (6 bases). Per germline, CDR1 MNHNS and CDR2 SASEGT. CDR3 length equals 14 residues. V shed 2 bases and J shed 9 bases, with 16 bases lying between them. The CDR3 here is CASSESRWGPSYTF. The CDR3 nucleotides are TGTGCCAGCAGTGAATCCCGATGGGGGCCCAGCTACACCTTC.

This clonotype was seen only a few times. The chain couples TRBV6-4 to TRBJ2-2, with 8 nucleotides matching TRBD1. V lost 2 bases to trimming and J lost 2 bases; unmatched junction nucleotides: 4. In germline, CDR1 is MRHNA, CDR2 SNTAGT. The CDR3 extends over 16 amino acids. The CDR3 loop reads CASSDPDRENTGELFF. The CDR3 DNA reads as TGTGCCAGCAGTGACCCGGACAGGGAAAACACCGGGGAGCTGTTTTTT.

This clonotype was observed a few times. The chain joins TRBV6-2 or TRBV6-3 to TRBJ1-4, with D perhaps TRBD1 (6 bases). This CDR3 contains 13 residues. Trimming removed 5 bases from V and 13 bases from J, with 17 bases in between. Germline V gives CDR1 MNHEY, CDR2 SVGEGT. The CDR3 DNA sequence: TGTGCCAGCAGTCAAGGACAGCTTAGAGGACTGTTTTTT. It translates to CASSQGQLRGLFF.

This clonotype occurred many times. The chain combines TRBV5-1 with TRBJ1-1, with D perhaps TRBD1 (6 bases). In germline, CDR1 is SGHRS, CDR2 YFSETQ. The V gene lost 0 bases and the J gene lost 5 bases, with 14 bases spanning the gap. The CDR3 runs to 15 residues. CDR3 amino acids: CASSLVARGQTEAFF. As DNA, the CDR3 is TGCGCCAGCAGCTTGGTAGCCCGGGGACAAACTGAAGCTTTCTTT.

This clonotype has just a few counts. The V and J genes are TRBV10-3 and TRBJ2-1, with TRBD2 matching 7 bases. The CDR3 is made up of 15 amino acids. Trimming at V came to 2 bases and at J to 8 bases, leaving 9 bases not matched to a gene. The germline V gene encodes CDR1 ENHRY and CDR2 SYGVKD. CDR3 loop: CAISETYGRGYEQFF. The CDR3 region has the DNA TGTGCCATCAGTGAGACTTATGGGAGGGGCTATGAGCAGTTCTTC.

This clonotype has at least ten counts. The CDR3 bases are TGTGCCAGCAGTTTAAAGGGGGGAACCTACGAGCAGTACTTC. It is translated as CASSLKGGTYEQYF. This sequence joins TRBV27 and TRBJ2-7; D assignment may be TRBD1 or TRBD2 (6 bases each). Per the germline V gene, CDR1 is MNHEY and CDR2 is SMNVEV (reference sequence). This CDR3 contains 14 residues. The V end was cut by 2 bases, the J end by 2 bases, with 10 bases between.

This clonotype has at least ten counts. The chain links TRBV5-6 to TRBJ1-2, with D tentatively TRBD1 (5 bases). There are 12 residues in the CDR3. From germline, CDR1 is SGHDT and CDR2 YYEEEE. V was clipped by 4 bases and J by 8 bases, with 12 bases between them. Here the CDR3 reads CASSPWGDGYTF. The DNA of the CDR3 is TGTGCCAGCAGCCCGTGGGGGGACGGCTACACCTTC.

This clonotype was seen repeatedly, ten times or more. CDR3 sequence (DNA): TGTGCCAGCAGCGATGACAGGTACGAGCAGTACTTC. This translates into CASSDDRYEQYF. V usage is TRBV6-1 and J usage is TRBJ2-7; maybe TRBD1 (6 bases). Trimming removed 6 bases at V and 4 bases at J, with 10 bases between. The germline gives CDR1 MNHNS, CDR2 SASEGT. CDR3 length equals 12 residues.

This clonotype was seen many times. The V gene is TRBV19, the J gene TRBJ2-7, with TRBD2 as a possible D gene (6 bases). V was trimmed by 3 bases and J by 0 bases, leaving 15 bases between them. Germline V CDR1 and CDR2: LNHDA, SQIVND (reference sequence). CDR3 length: 16 residues. CDR3 amino acids: CASSMGDWYNSYEQYF. For the CDR3, the DNA is TGTGCCAGTAGTATGGGGGACTGGTATAACTCCTACGAGCAGTACTTC. The full variable domain, rest sourced from reference TRBV19 and TRBJ2-7, is DGGITQSPKYLFRKEGQNVTLSCEQNLNHDAMYWYRQDPGQGLRLIYYSQIVNDFQKGDIAEGYSVSREKKESFPLTVTSAQKNPTAFYLCASSMGDWYNSYEQYFGPGTRLTVT.

This clonotype was recorded at least ten times. This chain links TRBV5-1 with TRBJ2-7; D unclear. Germline lookup yields CDR1 SGHRS and CDR2 YFSETQ. The CDR3 is 14 residues long. The V and J ends lost 0 bases and 1 base respectively, with 8 bases between them. The CDR3 nucleotides read TGCGCCAGCAGCTTGGATGCCAGGTCCTACGAGCAGTACTTC. Residues: CASSLDARSYEQYF.

The sample holds many counts of this clonotype. This sequence joins TRBV12-3 or TRBV12-4 and TRBJ1-5; no definite D call. The CDR3 has 13 amino acids. Between the trimmed V and J ends, which lost 2 bases and 4 bases, there was a span of 6 bases. CDR3 residues: CASSLTANQPQHF. In nucleotides, the CDR3 is TGTGCCAGCAGTTTAACAGCAAATCAGCCCCAGCATTTT.

This clonotype was picked up many times. The chain couples TRBV2 to TRBJ1-4; D possibly corresponds to TRBD1 (5 bases). CDR3 length: 16 amino acids. Trimming removed 1 base from V and 11 bases from J, with 20 bases in between. From germline, CDR1 is SNHLY and CDR2 FYNNEI. CDR3 in amino acids: CASSEVQPGRERKLFF. The CDR3 DNA follows: TGTGCCAGCAGTGAAGTTCAGCCGGGGCGGGAGCGCAAACTGTTTTTT. The variable domain in full, completed from reference TRBV2 and TRBJ1-4, reads EPEVTQTPSHQVTQMGQEVILRCVPISNHLYFYWYRQILGQKVEFLVSFYNNEISEKSEIFDDQFSVERPDGSNFTLKIRSTKLEDSAMYFCASSEVQPGRERKLFFGSGTQLSVL.

This clonotype was detected many times. The J gene is TRBJ2-7, the V gene TRBV7-6; 7 bases match TRBD2. This CDR3 region has 14 residues. The germline V gene has CDR1 SGHVS and CDR2 FNYEAQ. Losses at the gene ends were 5 bases for V and 7 bases for J; bases not matched to a gene: 11. The CDR3 is CASSLIAGAGEQYF. Written as DNA, the CDR3 is TGTGCCAGCAGCCTAATCGCGGGAGCCGGAGAGCAGTACTTC. Using reference TRBV7-6 and TRBJ2-7 for the parts outside the CDR3, the full variable domain is GAGVSQSPRYKVTKRGQDVALRCDPISGHVSLYWYRQALGQGPEFLTYFNYEAQQDKSGLPNDRFSAERPEGSISTLTIQRTEQRDSAMYRCASSLIAGAGEQYFGPGTRLTVT.

The table lists this clonotype with a few counts. J is TRBJ1-1 and V is TRBV12-3 or TRBV12-4, with TRBD1 matching 7 bases. Unmatched junction bases numbered 13, after V lost 5 bases and J lost 10 bases. CDR3 size: 14 residues. CDR3: CASSLGDSTGRAFF. DNA for the CDR3: TGTGCCAGCAGTCTTGGGGATTCGACAGGGAGAGCTTTCTTT.

The sample holds many counts of this clonotype. The rearrangement uses TRBV20-1 and TRBJ2-7, with a possible D match to TRBD1 (6 bases). Trimming took off 2 bases at V and 1 base at J, with 15 bases between the two ends. Germline lookup yields CDR1 DFQATT and CDR2 SNEGSKA (reference sequence). The CDR3 runs 15 residues. CDR3 sequence: CSARSGRGSSYEQYF. The CDR3 bases are TGCAGTGCTAGATCGGGTAGGGGGTCGTCCTACGAGCAGTACTTC.